This is a list of T cell receptor beta chains from one sample in a study of cytomegalovirus exposure and HLA in healthy donors. Assay: immunoSEQ multiplex PCR; the TCRdb copy retains only in-frame clones and omits some. The sample records 140,000 to 150,000 clones, 60% to 85% being singletons. The specimen sequenced was PBMCs. The origin of the receptors is a man aged 30-40 years in good health and CMV-seronegative. CDR3s include the opening cysteine and the closing phenylalanine or tryptophan. D genes are given only for firm matches. Expanded clones are given a class, and other clones once, few, many or no size at all.

j_gene: TRBJ1-1; d_gene: TRBD1; abundance: once; len: 16; v_gene: TRBV25-1; CDR3aa: CASSPKAGTGDTEAFF; CDR3nt: TGTGCCAGCAGTCCTAAGGCGGGGACAGGGGACACTGAAGCTTTCTTT
j_gene: TRBJ1-1; d_gene: NA; abundance: NA; len: 13; v_gene: TRBV15; CDR3aa: CATSPPDLRDAFF; CDR3nt: TGTGCCACCAGCCCCCCGGATTTGCGGGACGCTTTCTTT
j_gene: TRBJ1-1; d_gene: TRBD1; abundance: NA; len: 14; v_gene: TRBV6-6; CDR3aa: CASSLDRGVLEAFF; CDR3nt: TGTGCCAGCAGCTTAGACAGGGGAGTGCTAGAGGCTTTCTTT
j_gene: TRBJ1-3; d_gene: TRBD1; abundance: NA; len: 15; v_gene: TRBV9; CDR3aa: CASSVGQGSGNTIYF; CDR3nt: TGTGCCAGCAGCGTTGGACAGGGCTCTGGAAACACCATATATTTT
j_gene: TRBJ2-5; d_gene: TRBD1; abundance: NA; len: 15; v_gene: TRBV6-1; CDR3aa: CASSGTGIRQETQYF; CDR3nt: TGTGCCAGCAGTGGGACAGGGATACGGCAAGAGACCCAGTACTTC
j_gene: TRBJ2-7; d_gene: TRBD2; abundance: few; len: 17; v_gene: TRBV27; CDR3aa: CASRTWTSGYFGWGEYF; CDR3nt: TGTGCCAGCAGGACCTGGACTAGCGGGTACTTTGGCTGGGGTGAGTACTTC
j_gene: TRBJ1-5; d_gene: TRBD1; abundance: NA; len: 14; v_gene: TRBV30; CDR3aa: CAWRTRQGGQPQHF; CDR3nt: TGTGCCTGGAGGACTAGACAGGGAGGACAGCCCCAGCATTTT
j_gene: TRBJ1-5; d_gene: NA; abundance: few; len: 14; v_gene: TRBV30; CDR3aa: CAWSGRGINQPQHF; CDR3nt: TGTGCCTGGAGTGGGAGGGGAATCAATCAGCCCCAGCATTTT
j_gene: TRBJ2-3; d_gene: TRBD2; abundance: few; len: 18; v_gene: TRBV6-4; CDR3aa: CASSEQASGGAGTDTQYF; CDR3nt: TGTGCCAGCAGTGAGCAAGCCTCCGGGGGGGCCGGGACAGATACGCAGTATTTT
j_gene: TRBJ1-5; d_gene: NA; abundance: NA; len: 14; v_gene: TRBV5-1; CDR3aa: CASSPSEGNQPQHF; CDR3nt: TGCGCCAGCAGCCCTTCAGAGGGCAATCAGCCCCAGCATTTT
j_gene: TRBJ1-1; d_gene: NA; abundance: NA; len: 15; v_gene: TRBV15; CDR3aa: CATSRDGNRDTEAFF; CDR3nt: TGTGCCACCAGCAGAGATGGTAACAGGGACACTGAAGCTTTCTTT
j_gene: TRBJ1-2; d_gene: TRBD1; abundance: NA; len: 14; v_gene: TRBV10-1; CDR3aa: CASSNRGWNYGYTF; CDR3nt: TGCGCCAGCAGCAACAGGGGGTGGAACTATGGCTACACCTTC
j_gene: TRBJ2-3; d_gene: TRBD1; abundance: NA; len: 16; v_gene: TRBV28; CDR3aa: CASSSPGTGSTDTQYF; CDR3nt: TGTGCCAGCAGTTCGCCGGGGACAGGGAGCACAGATACGCAGTATTTT
j_gene: TRBJ1-4; d_gene: NA; abundance: NA; len: 12; v_gene: TRBV27; CDR3aa: CASSSPGQELFF; CDR3nt: TGTGCCAGCAGTTCTCCCGGACAAGAACTGTTTTTT
j_gene: TRBJ2-3; d_gene: TRBD1; abundance: NA; len: 15; v_gene: TRBV5-6; CDR3aa: CASSLTGGSTDTQYF; CDR3nt: TGTGCCAGCAGCCTAACAGGGGGAAGCACAGATACGCAGTATTTT
j_gene: TRBJ1-4; d_gene: TRBD1; abundance: NA; len: 13; v_gene: TRBV25-1; CDR3aa: CASSGTGDRDLFF; CDR3nt: TGTGCCAGCAGTGGAACAGGGGACCGGGACCTGTTTTTT
j_gene: TRBJ2-1; d_gene: TRBD2; abundance: NA; len: 16; v_gene: TRBV7-8; CDR3aa: CASSLPGLAEYNEQFF; CDR3nt: TGTGCCAGCAGCTTACCGGGACTAGCGGAGTACAATGAGCAGTTCTTC
j_gene: TRBJ2-1; d_gene: TRBD2; abundance: NA; len: 16; v_gene: TRBV10-2; CDR3aa: CASSDPGTSGGNEQFF; CDR3nt: TGCGCCAGCAGTGACCCCGGGACTAGCGGGGGAAATGAGCAGTTCTTC
j_gene: TRBJ2-7; d_gene: TRBD2; abundance: NA; len: 17; v_gene: TRBV28; CDR3aa: CASSSPSYSGGAHEQYF; CDR3nt: TGTGCCAGCAGTTCCCCGTCTTATAGCGGGGGGGCCCACGAGCAGTACTTC
j_gene: TRBJ2-1; d_gene: NA; abundance: NA; len: 13; v_gene: TRBV9; CDR3aa: CASSGGVYNEQFF; CDR3nt: TGTGCCAGCAGCGGGGGGGTGTACAATGAGCAGTTCTTC
j_gene: TRBJ2-3; d_gene: TRBD1; abundance: NA; len: 13; v_gene: TRBV29-1; CDR3aa: CSGDRGGTDTQYF; CDR3nt: TGCAGCGGGGACAGGGGAGGCACAGATACGCAGTATTTT
j_gene: TRBJ2-5; d_gene: TRBD1; abundance: few; len: 15; v_gene: TRBV4-1; CDR3aa: CASSQAWTGEETQYF; CDR3nt: TGCGCCAGCAGCCAAGCGTGGACAGGGGAAGAGACCCAGTACTTC
j_gene: TRBJ1-3; d_gene: TRBD1; abundance: NA; len: 19; v_gene: TRBV5-6; CDR3aa: CASSLGPGQGFSGGNTIYF; CDR3nt: TGTGCCAGCAGCTTGGGACCTGGACAGGGGTTCTCTGGAGGAAACACCATATATTTT
j_gene: TRBJ2-3; d_gene: NA; abundance: NA; len: 15; v_gene: TRBV5-4; CDR3aa: CASSRPGTVLDTQYF; CDR3nt: TGTGCCAGCAGCCGGCCCGGGACTGTTTTGGATACGCAGTATTTT
j_gene: TRBJ2-3; d_gene: TRBD2; abundance: NA; len: 14; v_gene: TRBV10-3; CDR3aa: CAIGTSGSGDTQYF; CDR3nt: TGTGCCATCGGGACTAGCGGGAGTGGGGATACGCAGTATTTT
j_gene: TRBJ2-7; d_gene: TRBD1; abundance: NA; len: 16; v_gene: TRBV7-8; CDR3aa: CAGRVGTGPLIAEQYF; CDR3nt: TGTGCCGGGAGAGTAGGGACAGGGCCCCTAATTGCCGAGCAGTACTTC
j_gene: TRBJ1-5; d_gene: NA; abundance: NA; len: 15; v_gene: TRBV28; CDR3aa: CASSQTGFSNQPQHF; CDR3nt: TGTGCCAGCAGCCAAACAGGGTTTAGCAATCAGCCCCAGCATTTT
j_gene: TRBJ2-4; d_gene: NA; abundance: NA; len: 13; v_gene: TRBV6-5; CDR3aa: CASSYAGANSQYF; CDR3nt: TGTGCCAGCAGTTATGCGGGGGCAAACAGTCAGTACTTC
j_gene: TRBJ1-2; d_gene: NA; abundance: once; len: 14; v_gene: TRBV11-2; CDR3aa: CASSSDARDYGYTF; CDR3nt: TGTGCCAGCAGCTCCGACGCGAGGGACTATGGCTACACCTTC
j_gene: TRBJ2-7; d_gene: NA; abundance: NA; len: 13; v_gene: TRBV7-9; CDR3aa: CASSYSGSYEQYF; CDR3nt: TGTGCCAGCAGCTATAGCGGCTCCTACGAGCAGTACTTC
j_gene: TRBJ1-1; d_gene: NA; abundance: few; len: 14; v_gene: TRBV19; CDR3aa: CASSNRLGDTEAFF; CDR3nt: TGTGCCAGTAGTAACCGGTTGGGAGACACTGAAGCTTTCTTT
j_gene: TRBJ2-2; d_gene: NA; abundance: NA; len: 15; v_gene: TRBV11-2; CDR3aa: CASSLDPLNTGELFF; CDR3nt: TGTGCCAGCAGCTTAGATCCACTGAACACCGGGGAGCTGTTTTTT
j_gene: TRBJ2-2; d_gene: NA; abundance: NA; len: 15; v_gene: TRBV7-9; CDR3aa: CAISRGARNTGELFF; CDR3nt: TGTGCCATCTCCCGGGGGGCGCGAAACACCGGGGAGCTGTTTTTT
j_gene: TRBJ1-3; d_gene: NA; abundance: NA; len: 15; v_gene: TRBV6-5; CDR3aa: CASSLLAAGGNTIYF; CDR3nt: TGTGCCAGCAGTTTGCTCGCGGCGGGGGGAAACACCATATATTTT
j_gene: TRBJ2-1; d_gene: TRBD2; abundance: NA; len: 15; v_gene: TRBV7-2; CDR3aa: CASRVLAGAYNEQFF; CDR3nt: TGTGCCAGCAGGGTACTAGCGGGGGCTTACAATGAGCAGTTCTTC
j_gene: TRBJ2-5; d_gene: NA; abundance: NA; len: 14; v_gene: TRBV7-7; CDR3aa: CASSLATWGETQYF; CDR3nt: TGTGCTAGCAGCTTAGCCACTTGGGGCGAGACCCAGTACTTC
j_gene: TRBJ2-7; d_gene: NA; abundance: NA; len: 15; v_gene: TRBV6-1; CDR3aa: CASRETTSASYEQYF; CDR3nt: TGTGCCAGCAGAGAGACTACCTCGGCATCCTACGAGCAGTACTTC
j_gene: TRBJ2-5; d_gene: NA; abundance: once; len: 14; v_gene: TRBV9; CDR3aa: CASSVGSGEETQYF; CDR3nt: TGTGCCAGCAGCGTAGGGTCGGGGGAGGAGACCCAGTACTTC
j_gene: TRBJ1-2; d_gene: NA; abundance: NA; len: 15; v_gene: TRBV7-9; CDR3aa: CSSSLQGRDNYGYTF; CDR3nt: TGTTCCAGCAGCTTACAAGGGAGAGATAACTATGGCTACACCTTC
j_gene: TRBJ2-3; d_gene: TRBD2; abundance: few; len: 16; v_gene: TRBV27; CDR3aa: CASSILAGAGSDTQYF; CDR3nt: TGTGCCAGCAGTATCCTAGCGGGAGCTGGGTCAGATACGCAGTATTTT
j_gene: TRBJ2-1; d_gene: TRBD1; abundance: NA; len: 15; v_gene: TRBV6-5; CDR3aa: CASSIGTGVYNEQFF; CDR3nt: TGTGCCAGCAGTATAGGGACAGGTGTTTACAATGAGCAGTTCTTC
j_gene: TRBJ1-1; d_gene: NA; abundance: NA; len: 14; v_gene: TRBV9; CDR3aa: CASSVALAGAEAFF; CDR3nt: TGTGCCAGCAGCGTAGCTTTGGCGGGCGCTGAAGCTTTCTTT
j_gene: TRBJ1-6; d_gene: TRBD1; abundance: few; len: 16; v_gene: TRBV28; CDR3aa: CASSLIRQGTDSPLHF; CDR3nt: TGTGCCAGCAGTCTCATCCGACAGGGGACGGATTCACCCCTCCACTTT
j_gene: TRBJ2-7; d_gene: TRBD1; abundance: NA; len: 16; v_gene: TRBV6-5; CDR3aa: CASSYSRTGDSYEQYF; CDR3nt: TGTGCCAGCAGTTACTCGCGGACAGGGGATTCCTACGAGCAGTACTTC
j_gene: TRBJ2-7; d_gene: TRBD1; abundance: NA; len: 15; v_gene: TRBV5-5; CDR3aa: CASSLVRDSPYEQYF; CDR3nt: TGTGCCAGCAGCTTGGTCCGGGACAGCCCCTACGAGCAGTACTTC
j_gene: TRBJ1-2; d_gene: NA; abundance: few; len: 13; v_gene: TRBV28; CDR3aa: CASRIGANYGYTF; CDR3nt: TGTGCCAGCAGGATAGGGGCAAACTATGGCTACACCTTC
j_gene: TRBJ2-7; d_gene: TRBD1; abundance: NA; len: 13; v_gene: TRBV19; CDR3aa: CASSTTGAYEQYF; CDR3nt: TGTGCCAGTAGCACGACAGGGGCCTACGAGCAGTACTTC
j_gene: TRBJ1-1; d_gene: TRBD1; abundance: few; len: 14; v_gene: TRBV6-5; CDR3aa: CATSPWQGASEAFF; CDR3nt: TGTGCCACCTCACCCTGGCAGGGGGCATCTGAAGCTTTCTTT
j_gene: TRBJ1-2; d_gene: TRBD1; abundance: NA; len: 14; v_gene: TRBV28; CDR3aa: CASSPYGTGDGYTF; CDR3nt: TGTGCCAGCAGCCCCTACGGGACAGGGGATGGCTACACCTTC
j_gene: TRBJ1-2; d_gene: NA; abundance: NA; len: 13; v_gene: TRBV5-4; CDR3aa: CASSPDQGYGYTF; CDR3nt: TGTGCCAGCAGCCCGGATCAGGGATATGGCTACACCTTC
j_gene: TRBJ1-1; d_gene: NA; abundance: NA; len: 13; v_gene: TRBV5-1; CDR3aa: CASTPGQNTEAFF; CDR3nt: TGCGCCAGCACCCCAGGGCAAAACACTGAAGCTTTCTTT
j_gene: TRBJ2-3; d_gene: TRBD2; abundance: NA; len: 16; v_gene: TRBV27; CDR3aa: CASSLRLAASTDTQYF; CDR3nt: TGTGCCAGCAGTTTACGGCTAGCGGCTAGCACAGATACGCAGTATTTT